Each of the 28 T cell receptor beta chains below was sequenced from the same sample in a study of blood T cell repertoires in COVID-19. Sequenced by immunoSEQ multiplex PCR; TCRdb stores in-frame clones only, minus some. The table has 80,000 to 95,000 clones, more than 70% seen once. The sequenced sample consisted of peripheral blood. These TCRs come from a woman aged 80 or over in a cohort sampled during active or convalescent COVID-19.

V gene TRBV5-4 combines with J gene TRBJ2-3; a weak D match, TRBD1 (6 bases). This CDR3 has 14 residues. Trimming took off 6 bases at V and 3 bases at J, with 14 bases between the two ends. The V gene's germline CDR1 is SGHNT and CDR2 YYREEE (reference sequence). CDR3 nucleotides: TGTGCCAGCAACTGGGCAGGGGTGACAGATACGCAGTATTTT. It specifies CASNWAGVTDTQYF.

The V and J genes are TRBV28 and TRBJ1-5, with D tentatively TRBD1 (6 bases). Trimming left V 6 bases short and J 11 bases short, with 17 bases between. This CDR3 is built from 13 residues. Germline CDR1 reads MDHEN; CDR2 reads SYDVKM. CDR3: CASSRDTPAAQHF. The CDR3 nucleotides read TGTGCCAGCAGCCGGGACACCCCGGCCGCCCAGCATTTT.

The chain uses TRBV9 and TRBJ1-2; unclear D gene. The CDR3 is 14 residues long. The germline V and J ends were trimmed by 4 bases and 3 bases, with 13 bases remaining between them. CDR1 SGDLS and CDR2 YYNGEE come from the germline V gene. CDR3 loop: CASSPRRQHYGYTF. CDR3 DNA sequence: TGTGCCAGCAGCCCCCGCAGGCAACACTATGGCTACACCTTC. Combining the CDR3 with reference TRBV9 and TRBJ1-2 gives the whole variable domain DSGVTQTPKHLITATGQRVTLRCSPRSGDLSVYWYQQSLDQGLQFLIQYYNGEERAKGNILERFSAQQFPDLHSELNLSSLELGDSALYFCASSPRRQHYGYTFGSGTRLTVV.

The genes are TRBV20-1 and TRBJ2-5; TRBD2 matches 7 bases. Germline CDR1 DFQATT, CDR2 SNEGSKA (reference sequence). The CDR3 is 11 amino acids. Trimming removed 6 bases from V and 11 bases from J; junction bases left unmatched: 9. The CDR3 here is CSATGTTLQYF. The CDR3 nucleotides are TGCAGTGCCACCGGGACTACTCTTCAGTACTTC.

The chain combines TRBV20-1 with TRBJ2-1; the match to TRBD2 covers 9 bases. The germline CDR1 and CDR2 sequences are DFQATT and SNEGSKA (reference sequence). The junction had 11 bases not matched to a gene; V was cut back by 3 bases and J by 8 bases. This CDR3 has 15 residues. The CDR3 DNA sequence: TGCAGTGCTAGTAGAACGGGACTAGCTTTGCATGAGCAGTTCTTC. Residues: CSASRTGLALHEQFF.

V is TRBV18 and J is TRBJ2-5; 8 bases are shared with TRBD1. CDR3 length equals 15 residues. V shed 3 bases and J 3 bases; nucleotides not matched to a gene: 6. CDR1 is KGHSH and CDR2 is LQKENI in the germline V gene. The CDR3 sequence: CASSPSQGAKETQYF. Here the CDR3 DNA reads TGTGCCAGCTCACCCTCGCAGGGGGCCAAAGAGACCCAGTACTTC.

J is TRBJ1-1 and V is TRBV12-3 or TRBV12-4; D unclear. Trimming removed 6 bases at V and 7 bases at J, with 9 bases between. This CDR3 has 11 residues. The CDR3, as DNA: TGTGCCAGCAGGACAAAAAGTGAAGCTTTCTTT. Protein sequence: CASRTKSEAFF.

The rearrangement uses TRBV12-5 and TRBJ2-1; 13 positions match TRBD2. Germline values: CDR1 LGHNT, CDR2 FRNRAP. J lost 10 bases, V lost 6 bases, and 12 bases had no gene match. The CDR3 totals 16 residues. CDR3 in amino acids: CASGQQWTSGSGEQFF. The CDR3 DNA sequence: TGTGCTAGTGGCCAGCAATGGACTAGCGGGAGTGGGGAGCAGTTCTTC.

The chain carries TRBV6-5 and TRBJ1-2; 7 positions match TRBD1. This CDR3 is 14 amino acids long. V dropped 6 bases and J dropped 4; count of bases not matched to a gene: 8. Germline lookup yields CDR1 MNHEY and CDR2 SVGAGI. Here the CDR3 reads CASRRDRDTYGYTF. CDR3 coding DNA: TGTGCCAGCAGACGTGACAGGGATACCTATGGCTACACCTTC.

The chain carries TRBV18 and TRBJ2-7; the D gene is possibly TRBD1 (6 bases). This CDR3 is 15 amino acids long. Germline CDR1 reads KGHSH; CDR2 reads LQKENI. V was cut by 5 bases and J by 2 bases, with 16 bases left in between. The CDR3 here is CASSEGQQTTYEQYV. The CDR3 nucleotides are TGTGCCAGCTCAGAAGGACAGCAGACCACCTACGAGCAGTACGTC.

This chain joins TRBV9 and TRBJ2-5; TRBD1 matches 7 bases. V was clipped by 4 bases and J by 7 bases; unmatched bases: 13. There are 15 residues in the CDR3. Looked up from germline, CDR1 is SGDLS and CDR2 is YYNGEE. The CDR3 protein is CASSPGTEGVGTQYF. The CDR3 coding sequence is TGTGCCAGCAGCCCCGGGACAGAAGGTGTGGGGACCCAGTACTTC. Full variable domain (remainder filled in from reference TRBV9 and TRBJ2-5): DSGVTQTPKHLITATGQRVTLRCSPRSGDLSVYWYQQSLDQGLQFLIQYYNGEERAKGNILERFSAQQFPDLHSELNLSSLELGDSALYFCASSPGTEGVGTQYFGPGTRLLVL.

The V and J genes are TRBV21-1 and TRBJ2-4; the table's D call of TRBD2 was not tested on the DNA. TRBV21-1 is a recognized pseudogene. The CDR3 has 17 amino acids. CDR3 DNA: TGTGCCAGCAGCAAAAGTTTCTCCCACGGAGCCAAAAACATTCAGTACTTC. Amino acids: CASSKSFSHGAKNIQYF.

This clone was seen a handful of times. This chain uses TRBV11-3 with TRBJ2-3; unclear D gene. The CDR3 is 16 amino acids. Germline V gene lookup returns CDR1 SGHNT and CDR2 YENEEA. V was trimmed by 1 base and J by 1 base, leaving 12 bases between them. The DNA for the CDR3 is TGTGCCAGCAGCTTAGTAGCCAACTCGGGCACAGATACGCAGTATTTT. Protein product: CASSLVANSGTDTQYF.

The rearrangement links TRBV28 to TRBJ1-2, with TRBD1 matching 8 bases. Trimming at V came to 6 bases and at J to 2 bases, leaving 8 bases not matched to a gene. The CDR3 totals 15 residues. Germline values: CDR1 MDHEN, CDR2 SYDVKM. The CDR3 region is CASRERDRLNYGYTF. In nucleotides, the CDR3 is TGTGCCAGCAGAGAGAGGGACAGGCTAAACTATGGCTACACCTTC.

A remark on this clone: This sample also contains other DNA sequences that code for the same CDR3. The V call is TRBV11-2, the J call TRBJ2-3; tentative D call: TRBD2 (6 bases). Germline lookup yields CDR1 SGHAT and CDR2 FQNNGV. The CDR3 has 13 amino acids. V was pared by 4 bases and J by 6 bases, with 11 bases between. The CDR3 nucleotides are TGTGCCAGCAGCTCACCTGGGAGGGATACGCAGTATTTT. Amino acid sequence: CASSSPGRDTQYF.

This chain uses TRBV28 with TRBJ1-2, with D unclear. Germline V gives CDR1 MDHEN, CDR2 SYDVKM. Trimming removed 7 bases at V and 0 bases at J, with 12 bases between. The CDR3 spans 14 residues. Here the CDR3 reads CASTFGLANYGYTF. CDR3 bases: TGTGCCAGCACTTTCGGACTCGCTAACTATGGCTACACCTTC.

J is TRBJ1-1 and V is TRBV9; weak D call: TRBD1 (6 bases). Trimming shortened V by 0 bases and J by 0 bases, and 12 bases separated the two germline ends. Looked up from germline, CDR1 is SGDLS and CDR2 is YYNGEE. CDR3 length: 16 amino acids. Written as DNA, the CDR3 is TGTGCCAGCAGCGTAGGAGCAGGGGCCATGAACACTGAAGCTTTCTTT. Encoded protein: CASSVGAGAMNTEAFF.

The rearrangement links TRBV5-1 to TRBJ1-6, with D possibly matching TRBD1 (5 bases). Germline CDR1 reads SGHRS; CDR2 reads YFSETQ. There are 14 residues in the CDR3. The V end lost 0 bases, the J end lost 8 bases, and 9 bases lay between the germline ends. The CDR3, as DNA: TGCGCCAGCAGCTTGGGCGGGGCAGATTCACCCCTCCACTTT. It codes for CASSLGGADSPLHF.

V gene TRBV28 combines with J gene TRBJ1-4; D might be TRBD1 (5 bases). CDR1 and CDR2 from the germline V gene are MDHEN and SYDVKM. This CDR3 region has 11 residues. Between the trimmed V and J ends, which lost 8 bases and 8 bases, there was a span of 9 bases. The CDR3 coding sequence is TGTGCCAGCTCTCAGGGAGAAAAACTGTTTTTT. Translation: CASSQGEKLFF.

This chain links TRBV5-1 with TRBJ2-5; 7 nucleotides agree with TRBD2. Looked up from germline, CDR1 is SGHRS and CDR2 is YFSETQ. V shed 2 bases, J shed 5 bases, and the junction held 3 bases outside the gene matches. The CDR3 totals 13 residues. This chain's CDR3 is CASSFAGDETQYF. CDR3 in DNA: TGCGCCAGCAGCTTTGCGGGGGATGAGACCCAGTACTTC. The full variable domain, in which reference TRBV5-1 and TRBJ2-5 provide the parts outside the CDR3, is KAGVTQTPRYLIKTRGQQVTLSCSPISGHRSVSWYQQTPGQGLQFLFEYFSETQRNKGNFPGRFSGRQFSNSRSEMNVSTLELGDSALYLCASSFAGDETQYFGPGTRLLVL.

V usage is TRBV2 and J usage is TRBJ2-1; 9 positions agree with TRBD2. This CDR3 comprises 15 residues. With V trimmed by 9 bases and J by 4 bases, 10 bases remained unmatched. Germline V gene sequence: CDR1 SNHLY, CDR2 FYNNEI. Here the CDR3 DNA reads TGTGCCAGTCAGCCCCTAGCGGGACAGTACAATGAGCAGTTCTTC. It translates to CASQPLAGQYNEQFF.

The chain combines TRBV18 with TRBJ1-1; D is uncertain. The V end was cut by 3 bases, the J end by 6 bases, with 17 bases between. Germline CDR1 and CDR2: KGHSH and LQKENI. This CDR3 region has 15 residues. Here the CDR3 reads CASSPDSEGSPEAFF. The CDR3 nucleotides read TGTGCCAGCTCACCCGATTCGGAGGGAAGTCCTGAAGCTTTCTTT.

The CDR3 sequence: CASSLGQGSSGAFF. CDR3 in DNA: TGCGCCAGCAGCTTAGGCCAGGGATCGTCCGGAGCTTTCTTT. The gene calls are TRBV5-1 and TRBJ1-1, with D possibly TRBD1 on 5 matching bases. Germline CDR1 SGHRS, CDR2 YFSETQ. V lost 2 bases to trimming and J lost 10 bases, with 18 bases between them. CDR3 length: 14 residues.

The chain uses TRBV5-4 and TRBJ1-2, with D uncertain. The CDR3 spans 13 residues. V was trimmed by 4 bases and J by 8 bases, leaving 15 bases between them. The V gene's germline CDR1 is SGHNT and CDR2 YYREEE (reference sequence). The CDR3 nucleotides read TGTGCCAGCAGCCTTGGGAGGGAATACGGCTACACCTTC. It specifies CASSLGREYGYTF.

The genes are TRBV12-3 or TRBV12-4 and TRBJ1-1; D might be TRBD1 (5 bases). This CDR3 region has 13 residues. V gave up 6 bases and J gave up 8 bases, with 16 bases separating them. CDR3 protein: CASRQGVSGEAFF. CDR3 sequence (DNA): TGTGCCAGCAGGCAAGGGGTTAGTGGAGAAGCTTTCTTT.

This clone was counted a few times. V and J are TRBV19 and TRBJ1-5; a weak D match, TRBD1 (5 bases). The V end was cut by 3 bases, the J end by 10 bases, with 10 bases between. CDR1 is LNHDA and CDR2 is SQIVND in the germline V gene (reference sequence). The CDR3 spans 12 residues. The CDR3 sequence is CASSISGYPQHF. CDR3 nucleotides: TGTGCCAGTAGTATTTCAGGGTACCCCCAGCATTTT.

The chain employs TRBV27 and TRBJ2-7, with a weak D call TRBD1 (5 bases). CDR3 length: 17 amino acids. Germline V gene sequence: CDR1 MNHEY, CDR2 SMNVEV (reference sequence). The V and J ends lost 5 bases and 3 bases respectively, with 23 bases between them. The CDR3, as DNA: TGTGCCAGCAGTCCCTGGGTTGTTAGGGGCTCAATCTACGAGCAGTACTTC. Translating gives CASSPWVVRGSIYEQYF.

This clone appeared a single time. The chain has TRBV29-1 and TRBJ1-1; D is undetermined. Germline-derived CDR1 and CDR2 are SQVTM and ANQGSEA. CDR3 length: 13 residues. Trimming pared 1 base from V and 2 bases from J, leaving 8 bases between. CDR3 amino acids: CSVEARTNTEAFF. CDR3 DNA sequence: TGCAGCGTTGAAGCCCGTACAAACACTGAAGCTTTCTTT.